This T cell receptor (beta chain) was documented in a study of Graves' ophthalmopathy and Graves' hyperthyroidism (dated by TCRdb to the late 2010s). Study-level background: Peripheral blood samples were taken at the time of initial diagnosis, before any treatment was given. The study used TCR beta repertoire signatures to distinguish Graves' ophthalmopathy from Graves' hyperthyroidism and to predict progression to ophthalmopathy. In total, 135 blood samples were TCR-sequenced: some 40 ophthalmopathy, some 75 hyperthyroidism and about 17 hyperthyroidism-to-ophthalmopathy patients. A discovery set of about a hundred patients (43 ophthalmopathy, some 58 stable hyperthyroidism) was enrolled to explore V-J signatures distinguishing ophthalmopathy from hyperthyroidism. An independent validation cohort comprised some 18 hyperthyroidism patients and some 16 patients who later progressed from hyperthyroidism to ophthalmopathy. In roughly 6 hyperthyroidism patients, T-cell repertoires of thyroid tissue and blood were compared. After sampling, hyperthyroidism patients received methimazole starting at 30 mg daily, and ophthalmopathy patients received high-dose intravenous methylprednisolone. General findings and caveats noted by the study authors: Sample size was not predetermined statistically, and investigators were not blinded to group allocation. In validation, the model predicted ophthalmopathy progression with 70.59% sensitivity and about 77% specificity; about a dozen predicted patients were CT-confirmed with GO in a median of approximately 6.2 months. Most expanded thyroid clonotypes with a frequency above 0.001 also appeared in blood, which suggests that blood repertoires may reflect the immune response in the thyroid. Ophthalmopathy was separated from stable hyperthyroidism by the 13-signature model with around 89% sensitivity and around 81% specificity in cross-validation and with 80%/75% in the test set.

Patients with ophthalmopathy had moderately to severely active disease, with a Clinical Activity Score of 3 or more, a NOSPECS grade of 4 or more, and a disease duration of less than 3 months. Patients with other autoimmune diseases, uncontrolled infections, pregnancy or lactation were excluded from the study. Clinical symptoms, serum thyroxine, TRAb, thyroid ultrasound and orbital computed tomography were used for diagnosis. Ficoll-Paque density gradient centrifugation was used to isolate PBMCs from approximately 10 ml of fresh peripheral blood. Total RNA was extracted using Trizol reagent, and RNA quality was checked on an Agilent 2100 Bioanalyzer. There are a few counts of this clonotype. Its recognized antigen is unknown. No much larger clone exists at a distance of one base, and base qualities are not known. For repertoire sequencing, TCR beta CDR3 regions were amplified from RNA transcripts. A first-round RT-PCR used HTBI primers with the Qiagen OneStep RT-PCR kit, followed by a second-round multiplex PCR, size selection and purification. Libraries were sequenced on an Illumina HiSeq2000 using paired-end 100 bp reads. The original pipeline was this. SOAPnuke was used for read processing, and reads with adapters, uncalled bases, a mean Phred below 15, or no exact constant-primer or identifier match were discarded. COPE v1.2.5 was used to merge the high-quality paired reads. Each unique nucleotide sequence was treated as a clonotype, and MiTCR v1.1 was used to align the clonotypes to the IMGT TRB V, D and J references. Analysis was restricted to V-J combinations with a frequency above 0.0001, which covered 98% to 99.2% of repertoires. For each V-J combination, a TCR clonal expansion and chaos score was defined as F50 clonal expansion divided by the chaos observed in the TCRdist matrix. Features were reduced by Welch's t-statistics and random forest to more than 10 V-J combinations, which fed a naive Bayes classifier. The similarity between thyroid and blood repertoires was quantified using the Morisita-Horn index. Starting from the raw public reads, TCRdb applied fastp trimming at Q25, assembled clones with MiXCR and retained in-frame beta chains. Rows merge per CDR3 protein into single entries with the most common DNA and genes. These V and J calls originate from TCRdb's pipeline instead of the authors' own analysis. This sample holds 660,000 or so distinct CDR3 sequences; roughly two fifths were observed only once. The ten largest clones add up to over 2.5% of the sample.

The CDR3 starts with the cysteine, ends with the phenylalanine, and has 13 residues. The entry retains the CDR3 DNA only, 39 bases that are in frame from base 1. As encoded in the germline V gene, CDR1 is MNHEY while CDR2 is SVGAGI. Trimming takes 5 bases from V and 4 bases from J, and the germline ends sit 11 bases apart. The material sequenced was peripheral blood. Recombination linked TRBV6-5 to TRBJ1-2; the D gene identity is not certain. The origin of this receptor is an adult man with Graves' ophthalmopathy. CDR3 protein: CASSEVGAYGYTF. The sequence in DNA is TGTGCCAGCAGTGAAGTCGGAGCCTATGGCTACACCTTC.